This T cell receptor beta chain is drawn from a study of T cell therapy after organ transplantation. The overall study: 20 to 29 weeks after therapy completion, long-term post-therapy blood was collected.

This CDR3 contains 12 residues. The V and J ends lost 4 bases and 4 bases respectively, with 7 bases between them. Germline CDR1 reads SGHAT; CDR2 reads FQNNGV. Using immunoSEQ multiplex PCR, the repertoire was profiled, and TCRdb retains in-frame clones only, with some absent. The sample includes 20,000 or so clones, less than 90% of them seen just once. Specified time point: 20-29 weeks after completion of therapy. Study-wide results and limits: In nonresponders, large pretherapy expansions changed minimally after therapy.

On this clone itself: The antigen remains undetermined. This same CDR3 is encoded by further DNA sequences in the sample.

The clonotype was recovered from a human patient who had received a solid organ transplant and had CMV disease. Some T cells may be the graft donor's. Material: CD8+ T cells from blood, obtained after autologous CMV-specific T cell therapy. The gene calls are TRBV11-2 and TRBJ1-1; no firm D call. CDR3: CASSSGGTEAFF. The CDR3 bases are TGTGCCAGCAGCTCGGGTGGCACTGAAGCTTTCTTT.